This record covers a single T cell receptor beta chain. As yet, its antigen is unknown. The data belong to a study of cytomegalovirus exposure and HLA in healthy donors. In the PCR, 60 Vbeta and 13 Jbeta primers were used. Profiled with immunoSEQ multiplex PCR; TCRdb holds only in-frame clones, not every one. Seen here are just over 200,000 clones, 75% to 85% observed once, and the top ten hold 2.7%. Germline V gives CDR1 LGHNA, CDR2 YNFKEQ. The CDR3 has 14 residues. Trimming left V 4 bases short and J 3 bases short, with 12 bases between. Overall study findings and caveats: TCR beta chain V- and J-gene trimming was linked, in a later analysis, to a missense variant in DCLRE1C. From TCR beta sequences, most subjects' HLA-A and HLA-B alleles were reportedly predicted accurately.

The chain couples TRBV4-2 to TRBJ1-2; D call uncertain. Sample: PBMCs. This receptor was obtained from a woman between 40 and 55 years old in good health and CMV-seronegative. The CDR3 loop is CASSPPGDHYGYTF. The CDR3 DNA sequence: TGTGCCAGCAGCCCCCCCGGGGATCACTATGGCTACACCTTC.